The 3 T cell receptor beta chains reported below all come from one sample, sequenced in a study of shared clonotypes between healthy human individuals. Clones were sequenced by immunoSEQ multiplex PCR, and TCRdb holds only the in-frame ones, with some missing. The sample gives 850,000 to 1,200,000 clones, more than 60% of which show up once; around 1.5% is in the top ten. Sample: memory CD4+ T cells sorted from blood. Subset meaning: CD45RA-negative fraction. Receptors originate from a man between 18 and 29 years old in good health.

The rearrangement uses TRBV6-1 and TRBJ1-2, with 7 bases lining up with TRBD1. The germline gives CDR1 MNHNS, CDR2 SASEGT. The CDR3 is 13 amino acids. The junction had 4 bases not matched to a gene; V was cut back by 5 bases and J by 4 bases. The DNA of the CDR3 is TGTGCCAGCAGTCCGCGGGACAGCTATGGCTACACCTTC. Amino acids: CASSPRDSYGYTF.

This sequence joins TRBV30 and TRBJ1-5; 11 bases align to TRBD1. The V gene end was trimmed by 4 bases and the J gene end by 2 bases; junction bases not matched to a gene: 13. Germline V lookup: CDR1 GTSNPN, CDR2 SVGIG (reference sequence). The CDR3 is 18 residues long. This CDR3 reads CAWTNRGPGQGGNQPQHF. CDR3 nucleotide sequence: TGTGCCTGGACTAACCGAGGTCCGGGACAGGGGGGCAATCAGCCCCAGCATTTT.

The table lists this clone with a few counts. The V gene is TRBV5-1, the J gene TRBJ2-5; D could derive from TRBD1 or TRBD2 (6 bases each). V lost 0 bases and J lost 5, with 14 bases in between. The CDR3 spans 15 residues. From germline, CDR1 is SGHRS and CDR2 YFSETQ. The CDR3 sequence: CASSLVGVGGETQYF. The CDR3 DNA follows: TGCGCCAGCAGCTTGGTCGGTGTGGGGGGCGAGACCCAGTACTTC.